This is a list of T cell receptor beta chains from one sample in a study of PD-1 blockade in classical Hodgkin lymphoma. The assay was immunoSEQ multiplex PCR, and TCRdb's table has in-frame clones only and misses some. Here the sample spans tens of thousands of clones, about 92% being singletons. The sequencing here drew on peripheral blood mononuclear cells (PBMCs), taken before the fourth cycle of nivolumab. Every receptor here comes from a human donor with classical Hodgkin lymphoma. The CDR3 runs from the conserved cysteine through the conserved F or W. A D gene is named only where the DNA matches it firmly. Clone size is shown for a subset of rows, as once, few, many or a class of expanded clone.

V gene	D gene	J gene	clone size	CDR3 DNA	CDR3 protein
TRBV9	.	TRBJ2-5	.	TGTGCCAGCAGCGAGTCAGGGCTTTGGGCAGAGACCCAGTACTTC	CASSESGLWAETQYF
TRBV18	.	TRBJ2-5	.	TGTGCCAGCTCACCACGGGATGAAGAGACCCAGTACTTC	CASSPRDEETQYF
TRBV5-4	.	TRBJ2-5	.	TGTGCCTCCTGGCACCCCTCCCAAGAGACCCAGTACTTC	CASWHPSQETQYF
TRBV30	.	TRBJ1-4	.	TGTGCCTGGAGTGCGGGGCGAACCGCAACTAATGAAAAACTGTTTTTT	CAWSAGRTATNEKLFF
TRBV18	.	TRBJ1-5	.	TGTGCCAGCTCACCAAGTCTCAATCAGCCCCAGCATTTT	CASSPSLNQPQHF
TRBV19	TRBD1	TRBJ1-5	.	TGTGCCAGTAGTATTAAAACAGGGGGACTTCAGCCCCAGCATTTT	CASSIKTGGLQPQHF
TRBV28	.	TRBJ1-1	few	TGTGCCAGCAGTTTAGCGGCCGGTGAAGCTTTCTTT	CASSLAAGEAFF
TRBV2	.	TRBJ1-2	.	TGTGCCAGCAGCGGAGTCTATGGCTACACCTTC	CASSGVYGYTF
TRBV29-1	.	TRBJ2-1	once	TGCAGCGTTGAGAATGGGTCGGAGCAGTTCTTC	CSVENGSEQFF
TRBV27	.	TRBJ1-1	few	TGTGCCAGCAGTCCCGGAATGCTGAACACTGAAGCTTTCTTT	CASSPGMLNTEAFF
TRBV21-1	.	TRBJ2-7	once	TGTGCCAGCAGCAAACCTGGGGGGAACGGGGAGTACTTC	CASSKPGGNGEYF
TRBV27	TRBD1	TRBJ1-2	.	TGTGCCAGCAGTGCAGGGGGCGCAGCGGGCTACACCTTC	CASSAGGAAGYTF
TRBV7-2	TRBD2	TRBJ2-5	few	TGTGCCAGCAGCTTAGATCGTCTCGGGAGGGCCTGGGAGACCCAGTACTTC	CASSLDRLGRAWETQYF
TRBV27	.	TRBJ2-6	.	TGTGCCAGCATTGATAGGGGCTATCGGCCCCGTGACTCTGGGGCCAACGTCCTGACTTTC	CASIDRGYRPRDSGANVLTF
TRBV4-2	.	TRBJ2-1	once	TGTGCCAGCAGCCAGAGGACCGAGAGGAATGAGCAGTTCTTC	CASSQRTERNEQFF
TRBV5-1	TRBD1	TRBJ2-6	.	TGCGCCAGCAGTATAGGACAGGGCTTCCCCACTGGGGCCAACGTCCTGACTTTC	CASSIGQGFPTGANVLTF
TRBV6-1	TRBD1	TRBJ1-1	.	TGTGCCAGCAGTGATAGGGACAGGGGAGCCCGGTGGGCTTTCTTT	CASSDRDRGARWAFF
TRBV6-6	.	TRBJ1-1	once	TGTGCCAGCAACTATCTACATCAGGGTGTCACTGAAGCTTTCTTT	CASNYLHQGVTEAFF
TRBV7-3	.	TRBJ1-5	.	TGTGCCAGCAGCATCAGGGGTAGCAATCAGCCCCAGCATTTT	CASSIRGSNQPQHF
TRBV28	TRBD1	TRBJ1-1	once	TGTGCCAGCAGCATCTATGCGAGACAGGGGACACTGAGGAACACTGAAGCTTTCTTT	CASSIYARQGTLRNTEAFF
TRBV7-8	.	TRBJ1-2	.	TGTGCCAGCAGCTTACTTGGGCAGGGCCATGGCTACACCTTC	CASSLLGQGHGYTF
TRBV13	.	TRBJ2-3	.	TGTGCCAGCAGCTTATTACCCCGAGAACCAGGCACAGATACGCAGTATTTT	CASSLLPREPGTDTQYF
TRBV15	.	TRBJ1-6	.	TGTGCCACCAGCAGAGATTGGACGGGTAATTCACCCCTCCACTTT	CATSRDWTGNSPLHF
TRBV5-4	.	TRBJ2-5	.	TGTGCCAGCAGCTTGGTGGGGATTGGATCGGAGACCCAGTACTTC	CASSLVGIGSETQYF
TRBV28	.	TRBJ2-7	.	TGTGCCTTTAGGGAGTCCTACGAGCAGTACTTC	CAFRESYEQYF
TRBV13	.	TRBJ2-7	.	TGTGCCAGCAGCTTAGGTGCAGGGGCCACCGGAATCTACGAGCAGTACTTC	CASSLGAGATGIYEQYF
TRBV28	.	TRBJ2-7	.	TGTGCCAGCAGTACGGGGTTGTACGAGCAGTACTTC	CASSTGLYEQYF
TRBV29-1	TRBD1	TRBJ2-7	.	TGCAGCGTTTGGGACAGGGGTCGGGAGCAGTACTTC	CSVWDRGREQYF